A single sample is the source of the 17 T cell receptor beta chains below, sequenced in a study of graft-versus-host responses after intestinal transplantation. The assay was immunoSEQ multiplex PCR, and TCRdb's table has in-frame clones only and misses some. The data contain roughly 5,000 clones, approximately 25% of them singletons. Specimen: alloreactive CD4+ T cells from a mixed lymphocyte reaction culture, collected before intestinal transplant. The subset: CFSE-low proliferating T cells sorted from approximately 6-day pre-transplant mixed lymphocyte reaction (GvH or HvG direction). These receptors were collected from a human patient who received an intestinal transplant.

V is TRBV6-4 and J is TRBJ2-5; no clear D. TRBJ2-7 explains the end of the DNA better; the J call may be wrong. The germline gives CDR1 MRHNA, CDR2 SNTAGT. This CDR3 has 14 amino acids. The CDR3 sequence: CASSDRTATYEQYF. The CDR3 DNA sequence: TGTGCCAGCAGTGACCGGACGGCGACCTACGAGCAGTACTTC.

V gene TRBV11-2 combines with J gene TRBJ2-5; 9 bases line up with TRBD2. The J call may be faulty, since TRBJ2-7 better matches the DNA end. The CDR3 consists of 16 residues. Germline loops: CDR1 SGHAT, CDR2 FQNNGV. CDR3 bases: TGTGCCAGCAGCTTAGGTTCCAGCGGGAGGTACTACGAGCAGTACTTC. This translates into CASSLGSSGRYYEQYF.

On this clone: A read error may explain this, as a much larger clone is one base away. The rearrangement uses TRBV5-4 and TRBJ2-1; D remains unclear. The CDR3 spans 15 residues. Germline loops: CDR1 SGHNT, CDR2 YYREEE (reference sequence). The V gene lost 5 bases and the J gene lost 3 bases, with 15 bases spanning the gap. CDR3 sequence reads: CASRLTGGFYNEQFF. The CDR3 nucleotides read TGTGCCAGCAGACTCACTGGCGGTTTCTACAATGAGCAGTTCTTC. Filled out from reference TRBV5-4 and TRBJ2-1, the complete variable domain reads ETGVTQSPTHLIKTRGQQVTLRCSSQSGHNTVSWYQQALGQGPQFIFQYYREEENGRGNFPPRFSGLQFPNYSSELNVNALELDDSALYLCASRLTGGFYNEQFFGPGTRLTVL.

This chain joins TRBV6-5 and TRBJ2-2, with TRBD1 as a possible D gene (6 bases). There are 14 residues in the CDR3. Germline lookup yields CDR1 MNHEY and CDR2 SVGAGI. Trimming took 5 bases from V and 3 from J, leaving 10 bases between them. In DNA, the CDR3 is TGTGCCAGCAGTCCCAGGGGAGACACCGGGGAGCTGTTTTTT. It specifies CASSPRGDTGELFF.

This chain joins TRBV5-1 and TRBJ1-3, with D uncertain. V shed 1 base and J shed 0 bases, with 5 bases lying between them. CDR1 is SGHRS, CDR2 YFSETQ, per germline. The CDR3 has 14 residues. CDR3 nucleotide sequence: TGCGCCAGCAGCTTGCTCAACTCTGGAAACACCATATATTTT. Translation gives CASSLLNSGNTIYF.

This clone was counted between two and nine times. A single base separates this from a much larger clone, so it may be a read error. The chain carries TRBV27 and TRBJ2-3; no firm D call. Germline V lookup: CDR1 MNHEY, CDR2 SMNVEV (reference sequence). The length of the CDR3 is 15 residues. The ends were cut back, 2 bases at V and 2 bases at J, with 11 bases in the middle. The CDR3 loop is CASSLLGGATDTQYF. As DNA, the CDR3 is TGTGCCAGCAGTTTACTAGGCGGAGCCACAGATACGCAGTATTTT.

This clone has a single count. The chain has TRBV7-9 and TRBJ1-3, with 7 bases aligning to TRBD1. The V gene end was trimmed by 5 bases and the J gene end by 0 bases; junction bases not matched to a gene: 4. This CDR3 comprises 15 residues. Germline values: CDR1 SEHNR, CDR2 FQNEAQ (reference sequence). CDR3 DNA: TGTGCCAGCAGCCCAGGGACAGCCTCTGGAAACACCATATATTTT. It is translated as CASSPGTASGNTIYF.

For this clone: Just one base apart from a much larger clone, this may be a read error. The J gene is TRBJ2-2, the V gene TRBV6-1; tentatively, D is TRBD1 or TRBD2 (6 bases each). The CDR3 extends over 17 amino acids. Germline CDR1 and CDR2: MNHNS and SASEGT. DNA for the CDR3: TGTGCCAGCCGTGAAGTGGGGGGCAGGGCGGGTACCGGGGAGCTGTTTTTT. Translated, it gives CASREVGGRAGTGELFF.

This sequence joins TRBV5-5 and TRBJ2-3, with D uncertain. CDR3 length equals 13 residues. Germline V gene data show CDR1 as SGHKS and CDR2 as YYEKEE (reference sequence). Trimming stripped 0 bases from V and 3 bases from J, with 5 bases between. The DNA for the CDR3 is TGTGCCAGCAGCTTGGCCGGTACAGATACGCAGTATTTT. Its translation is CASSLAGTDTQYF.

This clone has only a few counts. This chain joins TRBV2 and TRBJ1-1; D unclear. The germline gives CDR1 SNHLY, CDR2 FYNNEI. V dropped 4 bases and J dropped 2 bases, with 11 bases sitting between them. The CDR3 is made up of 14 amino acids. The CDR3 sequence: CASSGSAKNTEAFF. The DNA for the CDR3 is TGTGCCAGCAGTGGGAGTGCGAAAAACACTGAAGCTTTCTTT.

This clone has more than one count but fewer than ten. The CDR3 DNA follows: TGTGCCAGCAGCTTAGGCCACAGGGGGCAAGAGACCCAGTACTTC. Its translation: CASSLGHRGQETQYF. This chain links TRBV11-3 with TRBJ2-5; 8 bases align to TRBD1. With 1 base clipped from V and 2 bases from J, the junction kept 3 bases outside the gene matches. CDR1 SGHNT and CDR2 YENEEA come from the germline V gene. The CDR3 is made up of 15 amino acids.

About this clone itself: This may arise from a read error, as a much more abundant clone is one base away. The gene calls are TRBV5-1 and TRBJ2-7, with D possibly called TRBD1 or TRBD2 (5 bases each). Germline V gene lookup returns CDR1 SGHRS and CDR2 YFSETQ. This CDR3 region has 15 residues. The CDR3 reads CSSSLAGFSAYEQYF. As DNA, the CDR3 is TGCTCCAGCAGCTTGGCAGGGTTTAGCGCCTACGAGCAGTACTTC. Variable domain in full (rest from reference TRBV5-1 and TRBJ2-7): KAGVTQTPRYLIKTRGQQVTLSCSPISGHRSVSWYQQTPGQGLQFLFEYFSETQRNKGNFPGRFSGRQFSNSRSEMNVSTLELGDSALYLCSSSLAGFSAYEQYFGPGTRLTVT.

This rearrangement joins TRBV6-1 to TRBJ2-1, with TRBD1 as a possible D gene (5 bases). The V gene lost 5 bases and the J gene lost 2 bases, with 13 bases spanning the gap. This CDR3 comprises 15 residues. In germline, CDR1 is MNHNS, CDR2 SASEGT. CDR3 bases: TGTGCCAGCAGTCGCCATAGGGGCCCCTACAATGAGCAGTTCTTC. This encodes CASSRHRGPYNEQFF.

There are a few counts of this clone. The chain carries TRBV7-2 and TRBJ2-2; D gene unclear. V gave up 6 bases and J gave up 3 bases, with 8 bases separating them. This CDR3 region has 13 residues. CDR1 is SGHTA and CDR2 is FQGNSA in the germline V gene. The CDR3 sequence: CASSPSYTGELFF. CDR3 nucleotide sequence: TGTGCCAGCAGTCCTTCGTACACCGGGGAGCTGTTTTTT.

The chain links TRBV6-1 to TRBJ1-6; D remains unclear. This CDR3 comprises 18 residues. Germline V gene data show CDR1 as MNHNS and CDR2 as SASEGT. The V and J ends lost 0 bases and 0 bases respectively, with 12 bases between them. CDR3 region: CASSEAALFSSYNSPLHF. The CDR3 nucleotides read TGTGCCAGCAGTGAAGCGGCACTTTTTAGCTCCTATAATTCACCCCTCCACTTT.

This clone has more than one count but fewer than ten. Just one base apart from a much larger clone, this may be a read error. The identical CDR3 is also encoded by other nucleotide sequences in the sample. The CDR3 DNA follows: TGCGCCAGCAGCTTAGCAAGACTCCGGGACAGTTATAATTCACCCCTCCACTTT. It is translated as CASSLARLRDSYNSPLHF. This chain uses TRBV7-9 with TRBJ1-6, with 7 bases aligning to TRBD1. CDR1 and CDR2 (germline): SEHNR, FQNEAQ (reference sequence). The CDR3 length is 18 residues.

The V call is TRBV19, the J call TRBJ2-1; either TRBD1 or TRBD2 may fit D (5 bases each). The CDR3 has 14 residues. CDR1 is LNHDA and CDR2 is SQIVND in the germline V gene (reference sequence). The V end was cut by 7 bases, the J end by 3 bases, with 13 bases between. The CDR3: CASMKPGLYNEQFF. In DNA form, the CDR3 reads TGTGCCAGTATGAAGCCGGGGCTCTACAATGAGCAGTTCTTC.